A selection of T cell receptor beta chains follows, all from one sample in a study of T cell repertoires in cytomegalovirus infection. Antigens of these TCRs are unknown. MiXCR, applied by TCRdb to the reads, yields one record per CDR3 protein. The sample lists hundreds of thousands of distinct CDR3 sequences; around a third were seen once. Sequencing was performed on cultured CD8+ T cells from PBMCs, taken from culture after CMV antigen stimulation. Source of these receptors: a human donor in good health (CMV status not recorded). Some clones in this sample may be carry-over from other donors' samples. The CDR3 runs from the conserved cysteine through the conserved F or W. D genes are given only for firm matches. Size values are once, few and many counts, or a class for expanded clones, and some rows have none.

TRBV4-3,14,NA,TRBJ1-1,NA,TGCGCCAGCAGCCATCCGAGGGGCTACACTGAAGCTTTCTTT,CASSHPRGYTEAFF
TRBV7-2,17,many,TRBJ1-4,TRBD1,TGTGCCAGCAGCCCTTGGGCAGGGGGAGCAACTAATGAAAAACTGTTTTTT,CASSPWAGGATNEKLFF
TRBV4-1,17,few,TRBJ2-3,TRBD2,TGCGCCAGCAGCCTCCTCGGAGGAGCGGGGAGCACAGATACGCAGTATTTT,CASSLLGGAGSTDTQYF
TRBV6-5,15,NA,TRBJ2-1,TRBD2,TGTGCCAGCAGCGAACTAGCGGGGGGGCCACATGAGCAGTTCTTC,CASSELAGGPHEQFF
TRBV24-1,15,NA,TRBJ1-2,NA,TGTGCCACCAGTGTCCTCGACGGAGGCAACTATGGCTACACCTTC,CATSVLDGGNYGYTF
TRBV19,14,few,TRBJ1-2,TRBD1,TGTGCCAGTAGTCTCCAGGGGGCGGTTTACGGCTACACCTTC,CASSLQGAVYGYTF
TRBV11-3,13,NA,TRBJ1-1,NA,TGTGCCAGCAGCTTACGGGATTGGACTGAAGCTTTCTTT,CASSLRDWTEAFF
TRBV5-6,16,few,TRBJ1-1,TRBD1,TGTGCCAGCAGCTTGGGTAGACAGGGTAGGAACACTGAAGCTTTCTTT,CASSLGRQGRNTEAFF
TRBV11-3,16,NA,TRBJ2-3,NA,TGTGCCAGCAGCCCCCTAAGAGGGGGGCCCCCAGATACGCAGTATTTT,CASSPLRGGPPDTQYF
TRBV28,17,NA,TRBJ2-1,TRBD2,TGTGCCAGCAGGAGGGACTCCGGGACGGGAGGATACAATGAGCAGTTCTTC,CASRRDSGTGGYNEQFF